The T cell receptor (beta chain) described here comes from a study of cytomegalovirus exposure and HLA in healthy donors. CDR3 length: 14 residues. V lost 1 base, J lost 4 bases, and 10 bases lay in between. CDR1 is SGHRS and CDR2 is YFSETQ in the germline V gene. PCR amplification relied on 60 Vbeta primers (plus 13 Jbeta primers). The protocol was immunoSEQ multiplex PCR, while the TCRdb copy is restricted to in-frame clones and leaves out a portion. The repertoire has 150,000 to 200,000 clones, 79% of them found once; the top ten carry about 2.5%. This chain connects TRBV5-1 to TRBJ2-3; possible D gene TRBD1, 5 bases. Sequenced input: PBMCs. The sequence was obtained from a woman between 50 and 59 years old in good health and CMV-seronegative. CDR3 DNA sequence: TGCGCCAGCAGCTTGCAGGGCCGCCCAGATACGCAGTATTTT. It codes for CASSLQGRPDTQYF. The complete variable domain, with remaining parts taken from reference TRBV5-1 and TRBJ2-3, reads KAGVTQTPRYLIKTRGQQVTLSCSPISGHRSVSWYQQTPGQGLQFLFEYFSETQRNKGNFPGRFSGRQFSNSRSEMNVSTLELGDSALYLCASSLQGRPDTQYFGPGTRLTVL.